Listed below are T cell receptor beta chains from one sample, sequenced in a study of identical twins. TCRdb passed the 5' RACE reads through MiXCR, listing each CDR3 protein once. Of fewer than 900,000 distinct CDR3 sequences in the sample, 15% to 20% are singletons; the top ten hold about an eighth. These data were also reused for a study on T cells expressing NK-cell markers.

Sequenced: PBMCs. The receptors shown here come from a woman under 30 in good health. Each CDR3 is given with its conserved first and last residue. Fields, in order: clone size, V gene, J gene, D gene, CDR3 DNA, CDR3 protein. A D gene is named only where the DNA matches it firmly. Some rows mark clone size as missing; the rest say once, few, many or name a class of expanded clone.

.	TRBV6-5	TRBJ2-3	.	TGTGCCAGCAGTACTTGGGGCGATACGCAGTATTTT	CASSTWGDTQYF
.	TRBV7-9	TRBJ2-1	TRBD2	TGTGCCAGCAGCTCCGCCGCGGGGGGAGAGTACAATGAGCAGTTCTTC	CASSSAAGGEYNEQFF
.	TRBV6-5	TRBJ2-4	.	TGTGCCAGCAGTTACTCGGTGGTGTTGGAAAACATTCAGTACTTC	CASSYSVVLENIQYF
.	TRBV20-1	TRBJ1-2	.	TGCAGCCCTGTCGGGGGAGACTATGGCTACACCTTC	CSPVGGDYGYTF
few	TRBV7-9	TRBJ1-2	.	TGTGCCAGCAGCCTCCAAGGAGGCGACTATGGCTACACCTTC	CASSLQGGDYGYTF
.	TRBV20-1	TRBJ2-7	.	TGCAGTGCTAGAGGACCCCGCTCGGATCACGAGCAGTACTTC	CSARGPRSDHEQYF
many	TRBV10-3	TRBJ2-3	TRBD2	TGTGCCATCAGTGGGACTAGCGGGGTCCGGGGAGATACGCAGTATTTT	CAISGTSGVRGDTQYF
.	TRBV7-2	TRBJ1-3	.	TGTGCCAGCAGCTCCCTTAGGAAGGGAAACACCATATATTTT	CASSSLRKGNTIYF
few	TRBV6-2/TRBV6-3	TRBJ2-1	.	TGTGCCAGCAGTCCCCTGGGGACCGTTGGTGGCTTGAGCTCCTACAATGAGCAGTTCTTC	CASSPLGTVGGLSSYNEQFF
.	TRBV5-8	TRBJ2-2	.	TGTGCCAGCAGCCCGAAGCTCTACAGGGAGCTGTTTTTT	CASSPKLYRELFF
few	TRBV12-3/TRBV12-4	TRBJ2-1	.	TGTGCCAGCAGTTTACACAAAGGGCTCGCTGGCGGAAATGAGCAGTTCTTC	CASSLHKGLAGGNEQFF
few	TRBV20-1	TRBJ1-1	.	TGCAGTGCTCGTAGGTCGGGCACTGAAGCTTTCTTT	CSARRSGTEAFF
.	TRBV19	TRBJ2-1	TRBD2	TGTGCCAGTAGGGAGCGGGACCGCCCCAATGAGCAGTTCTTC	CASRERDRPNEQFF
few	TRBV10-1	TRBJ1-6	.	TGCGCCAGCAGTGAGCCGGGTTCACCCCTCCACTTT	CASSEPGSPLHF
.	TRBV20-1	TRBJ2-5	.	TGCAGTGCTAGCGCCGGGACCGGATGGGAGACCCAGTACTTC	CSASAGTGWETQYF
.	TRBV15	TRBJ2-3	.	TGTGCCACCAGCAGAGAACCCACAGATACGCAGTATTTT	CATSREPTDTQYF
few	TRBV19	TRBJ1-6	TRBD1	TGTGCCAGCACGGGACAGGGATTTTCACCCCTCCACTTT	CASTGQGFSPLHF
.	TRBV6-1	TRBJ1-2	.	TGTGCCAGCAGTATAGACGGGAGAACTAACTATGGCTACACCTTC	CASSIDGRTNYGYTF
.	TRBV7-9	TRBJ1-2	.	TGTGCCAGCAGCGAGAGGGGCGCCGAGGGCTACACCTTC	CASSERGAEGYTF
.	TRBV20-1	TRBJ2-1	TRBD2	TGCAGTGCAACCCGACTAGCGGGAGCCCACAATGAGCAGTTCTTC	CSATRLAGAHNEQFF
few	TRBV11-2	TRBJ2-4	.	TGTGCCAGCAGCTCCCGCCCGGACATTCAGTACTTC	CASSSRPDIQYF
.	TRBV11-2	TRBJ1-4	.	TGTGCCAGCACCGGGACGAATCCAACTAATGAAAAACTGTTTTTT	CASTGTNPTNEKLFF
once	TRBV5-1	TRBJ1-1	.	TGCGCCAGCAGCTATGGACTGCCGAACACTGAAGCTTTCTTT	CASSYGLPNTEAFF
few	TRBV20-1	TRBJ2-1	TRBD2	TGCAGTGCTAGACTAGCGGGAGGGCACAATGAGCAGTTCTTC	CSARLAGGHNEQFF
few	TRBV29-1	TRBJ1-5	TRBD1	TGCAGCGCCTGGGACAGGGCCAACAATCAGCCCCAGCATTTT	CSAWDRANNQPQHF
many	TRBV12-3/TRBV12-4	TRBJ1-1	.	TGTGCCAGCAGTTTCCAGGGTTGGACTGAAGCTTTCTTT	CASSFQGWTEAFF
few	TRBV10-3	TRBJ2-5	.	TGTGCCATCAGCGGCCCCCGGGGCGAGGCCTCAGAGACCCAGTACTTC	CAISGPRGEASETQYF
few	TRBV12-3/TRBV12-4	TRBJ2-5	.	TGTGCCAGCAGCCGGGGCACCGTCGGTGAGACCCAGTACTTC	CASSRGTVGETQYF
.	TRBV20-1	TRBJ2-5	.	TGCAGTGTGAAACGGGCCAGTGAGACCCAGTACTTC	CSVKRASETQYF
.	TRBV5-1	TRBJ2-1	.	TGCGCCAGCAGCAGGGGTTTTAATGAGCAGTTCTTC	CASSRGFNEQFF
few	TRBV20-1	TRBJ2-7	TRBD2	TGCAGTGCTTCCGGACTAGCGGGGTACTACGAGCAGTACTTC	CSASGLAGYYEQYF
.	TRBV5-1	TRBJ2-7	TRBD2	TGCGCCAGCAGCATACGGACTAGCGGGGGATACGAGCAGTACTTC	CASSIRTSGGYEQYF
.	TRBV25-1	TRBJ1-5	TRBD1	TGTGCCAGCAGTACCAGACAGGGGGATCAGCCCCAGCATTTT	CASSTRQGDQPQHF
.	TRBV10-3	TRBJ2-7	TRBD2	TGTGCCATCAGAGAGACTAGCGGGGCCTACGAGCAGTACTTC	CAIRETSGAYEQYF
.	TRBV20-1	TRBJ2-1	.	TGCAGTGCTAGAGGGAGAGAGCAGTTCTTC	CSARGREQFF
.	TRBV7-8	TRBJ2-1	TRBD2	TGTGCCAGCAGCGGAGCGGGGGGACACAATGAGCAGTTCTTC	CASSGAGGHNEQFF
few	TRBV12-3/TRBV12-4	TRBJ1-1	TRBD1	TGTGCCAGCAGTCTTCAGGGGGCGATGGGGTATGCGAACACTGAAGCTTTCTTT	CASSLQGAMGYANTEAFF
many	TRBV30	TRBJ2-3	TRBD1	TGTGCCTGGAGTCCAGGGGGTACAGATACGCAGTATTTT	CAWSPGGTDTQYF
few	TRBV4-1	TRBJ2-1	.	TGCGCCAGCAGCCGGATGAACAGGGATGAGCAGTTCTTC	CASSRMNRDEQFF
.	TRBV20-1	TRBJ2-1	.	TGCAGTGCTAGGCGGCCAGGGAGCCGCTACAATGAGCAGTTCTTC	CSARRPGSRYNEQFF
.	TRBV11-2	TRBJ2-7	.	TGTGCCAGCAGCCCTCGACTGGGGGGCCATATGTGGGAGCAGTACTTC	CASSPRLGGHMWEQYF
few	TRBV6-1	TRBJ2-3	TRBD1	TGTGCCAGCAGTGGGGGGACAGGGGGCGGAGATACGCAGTATTTT	CASSGGTGGGDTQYF
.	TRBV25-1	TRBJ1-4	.	TGTGCCAGCCGCGGGGGGGCAACTAATGAAAAACTGTTTTTT	CASRGGATNEKLFF
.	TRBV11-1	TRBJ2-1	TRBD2	TGTGCCAGCAGCATGGGACTAGCGGGGGGGGGACTAATCAATGAGCAGTTCTTC	CASSMGLAGGGLINEQFF
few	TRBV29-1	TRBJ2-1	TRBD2	TGCAGCGTTTTCGCCCGGACTAGCGGGAGTGACCAGAATGAGCAGTTCTTC	CSVFARTSGSDQNEQFF
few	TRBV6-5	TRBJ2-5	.	TGTGCCAGCAGTTACTCGAAGCGGGTCACGGGGAAGACCCAGTACTTC	CASSYSKRVTGKTQYF
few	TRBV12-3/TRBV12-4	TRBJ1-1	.	TGTGCCAGCAGCCTAGGGGAAGACAGGACGAACACTGAAGCTTTCTTT	CASSLGEDRTNTEAFF
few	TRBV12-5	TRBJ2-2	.	TGTGCTAGTGCCCCTGTCCCCCCGAACACCGGGGAGCTGTTTTTT	CASAPVPPNTGELFF
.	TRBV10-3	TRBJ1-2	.	TGTGCCATCGGCGGGCCAGGGGGCTACACCTTC	CAIGGPGGYTF
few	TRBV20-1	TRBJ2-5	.	TGCAGTGCTCCGGGAGAAGAGACCCAGTACTTC	CSAPGEETQYF
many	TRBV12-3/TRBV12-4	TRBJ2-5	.	TGTGCCAGCAGTTTGGCAGCGCGAGAGACCCAGTACTTC	CASSLAARETQYF
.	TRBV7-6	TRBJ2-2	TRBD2	TGTGCCAGCAGCTTAGAAGCGGGAGGGCCCACCGGGGAGCTGTTTTTT	CASSLEAGGPTGELFF
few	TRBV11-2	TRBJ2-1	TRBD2	TGTGCCAGCAGCCCGGGGGGGAACTACAATGAGCAGTTCTTC	CASSPGGNYNEQFF
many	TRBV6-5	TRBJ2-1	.	TGTGCCAGCAGTTACATAAATGAGCAGTTCTTC	CASSYINEQFF